Sequencing of this T cell receptor beta chain was carried out in a study of blood T cell repertoires in COVID-19. Across the study: The origin of the acute and convalescent COVID-19 samples was the United States, Italy and Spain. Sources were T cells, B-cell-depleted T cells, or PBMCs; the material itself was cDNA or gDNA.

Authors' processing steps: Estimated nucleated cell counts came from reference gene primer amplification. Only in-frame clones appear in the TCRdb table, and some are missing; sequencing was by immunoSEQ multiplex PCR. V, J and clone size reflect that table, while D and trimming were determined from the DNA. The repertoire includes some 150,000 clones, 84% of them detected once, and approximately 7.1% sits in the top ten. CDR1 is MNHEY and CDR2 is SVGEGT in the germline V gene. V lost 4 bases, J lost 9 bases, and 7 bases stayed unmatched. The CDR3 is 14 residues long. This clone is a singleton in its sample.

The gene calls are TRBV6-2 or TRBV6-3 and TRBJ1-2; the match to TRBD1 covers 11 bases. This TCR came from a woman between 45 and 65 years old in a cohort sampled during active or convalescent COVID-19. Specimen: peripheral blood. The CDR3 sequence: CASSSRTGGRRYTF. The CDR3 bases are TGTGCCAGCAGTTCAAGGACAGGGGGCCGTCGCTACACCTTC.